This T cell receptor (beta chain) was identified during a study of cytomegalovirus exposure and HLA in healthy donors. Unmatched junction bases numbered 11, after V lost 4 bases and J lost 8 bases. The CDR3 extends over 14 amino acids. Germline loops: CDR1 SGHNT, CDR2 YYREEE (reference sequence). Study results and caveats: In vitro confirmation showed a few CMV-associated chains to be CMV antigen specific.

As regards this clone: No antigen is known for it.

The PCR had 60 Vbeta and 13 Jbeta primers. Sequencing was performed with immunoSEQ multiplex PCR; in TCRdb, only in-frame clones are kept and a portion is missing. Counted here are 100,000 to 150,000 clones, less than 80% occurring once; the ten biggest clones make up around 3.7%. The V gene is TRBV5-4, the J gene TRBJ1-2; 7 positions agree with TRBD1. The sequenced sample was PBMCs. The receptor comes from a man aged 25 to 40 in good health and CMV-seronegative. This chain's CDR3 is CASSVTDRDGGYTF. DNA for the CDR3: TGTGCCAGCAGCGTAACTGACAGGGACGGGGGCTACACCTTC. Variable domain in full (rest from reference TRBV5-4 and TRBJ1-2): ETGVTQSPTHLIKTRGQQVTLRCSSQSGHNTVSWYQQALGQGPQFIFQYYREEENGRGNFPPRFSGLQFPNYSSELNVNALELDDSALYLCASSVTDRDGGYTFGSGTRLTVV.